The 16 T cell receptor beta chains below were found in one sample sequenced in a study of shared clonotypes between healthy human individuals. Clones were sequenced by immunoSEQ multiplex PCR, and TCRdb holds only the in-frame ones, with some missing. The profile shows roughly 2.5 million clones, around nine tenths of them singletons. The source material was naive CD4+ T cells sorted from blood. Subset indicated: CD45RA+ positively selected. The receptors were gathered from a man between 18 and 35 years old in good health.

The chain has TRBV14 and TRBJ2-6; TRBD1 might be the D (5 bases). The V gene lost 0 bases and the J gene lost 0 bases, with 15 bases spanning the gap. This CDR3 comprises 19 residues. Germline assignment: CDR1 SGHDN and CDR2 FVKESK. CDR3 DNA sequence: TGTGCCAGCAGCCAAGATGGGGCCAAGAGCGCCTCTGGGGCCAACGTCCTGACTTTC. Protein product: CASSQDGAKSASGANVLTF. Full variable domain (remainder filled in from reference TRBV14 and TRBJ2-6): EAGVTQFPSHSVIEKGQTVTLRCDPISGHDNLYWYRRVMGKEIKFLLHFVKESKQDESGMPNNRFLAERTGGTYSTLKVQPAELEDSGVYFCASSQDGAKSASGANVLTFGAGSRLTVL.

The gene calls are TRBV29-1 and TRBJ1-2; 12 bases are shared with TRBD1. V trimming: 6 bases; J trimming: 4 bases; junction bases outside the gene matches: 9. This CDR3 contains 15 residues. Looked up from germline, CDR1 is SQVTM and CDR2 is ANQGSEA. The DNA of the CDR3 is TGCAGCGTCCCGGCCGGGACAGGGGGCGTCTATGGCTACACCTTC. The encoded protein is CSVPAGTGGVYGYTF. The entire variable domain, with the rest obtained from reference TRBV29-1 and TRBJ1-2, is as follows: SAVISQKPSRDICQRGTSLTIQCQVDSQVTMMFWYRQQPGQSLTLIATANQGSEATYESGFVIDKFPISRPNLTFSTLTVSNMSPEDSSIYLCSVPAGTGGVYGYTFGSGTRLTVV.

This chain connects TRBV5-4 to TRBJ2-4; D perhaps matches TRBD1 (5 bases). V was trimmed by 0 bases and J by 0 bases, leaving 10 bases between them. CDR3 length: 16 residues. Germline loops: CDR1 SGHNT, CDR2 YYREEE (reference sequence). DNA of the CDR3: TGTGCCAGCAGCTTGGGAGACAGTCTAGCCAAAAACATTCAGTACTTC. Protein sequence: CASSLGDSLAKNIQYF.

The chain uses TRBV5-4 and TRBJ2-4, with TRBD1 as a possible D gene (6 bases). Trimming removed 4 bases at V and 2 bases at J, with 10 bases between. Germline CDR1 SGHNT, CDR2 YYREEE (reference sequence). The CDR3 runs to 14 residues. DNA of the CDR3: TGTGCCAGCAGCGTACAGGGAACCAAAAACATTCAGTACTTC. This encodes CASSVQGTKNIQYF.

The chain has TRBV7-2 and TRBJ2-5, with D possibly being TRBD1 (6 bases). The J call is in doubt because the DNA end fits TRBJ2-7 better. CDR1 SGHTA and CDR2 FQGNSA come from the germline V gene. The CDR3 length is 14 residues. The chain's CDR3 is CASSSGTLPYEQYF. The CDR3, as DNA: TGTGCCAGCAGCTCCGGGACACTTCCCTACGAGCAGTACTTC.

The chain carries TRBV20-1 and TRBJ2-3; D is undetermined. The V gene's germline CDR1 is DFQATT and CDR2 SNEGSKA (reference sequence). The CDR3 contains 10 residues. V dropped 5 bases and J dropped 6 bases, with 6 bases sitting between them. The CDR3 region has the DNA TGCAGTGCTTACGCGGATACGCAGTATTTT. This encodes CSAYADTQYF.

This clone is a singleton in its sample. The genes are TRBV28 and TRBJ2-7, with TRBD2 matching 13 bases. The CDR3 contains 16 residues. After removal of 1 base from V and 2 bases from J, the junction contained 2 bases not matched to a gene. Germline V lookup: CDR1 MDHEN, CDR2 SYDVKM. The CDR3 reads CASSLSGLAGAYEQYF. In DNA, the CDR3 is TGTGCCAGCAGTTTATCTGGACTAGCGGGGGCCTACGAGCAGTACTTC.

The rearrangement uses TRBV20-1 and TRBJ2-5; TRBD1 might be the D (6 bases). Trimming removed 5 bases at V and 9 bases at J, with 13 bases between. The CDR3 runs to 11 residues. Germline loops: CDR1 DFQATT, CDR2 SNEGSKA (reference sequence). CDR3 region: CSAPGTPAQYF. The CDR3 bases are TGCAGTGCTCCCGGGACACCGGCCCAGTACTTC.

The rearrangement links TRBV5-1 to TRBJ2-5; D uncertain. In germline, CDR1 is SGHRS, CDR2 YFSETQ. The CDR3 covers 16 residues. V lost 1 base to trimming and J lost 5 bases, with 18 bases between them. The DNA of the CDR3 is TGCGCCAGCAGCTTGTTGGGAATCGCTTTAGAGGAGACCCAGTACTTC. Its protein product is CASSLLGIALEETQYF.

The rearrangement links TRBV6-1 to TRBJ2-3, with D unclear. CDR3 length: 15 residues. The germline V gene has CDR1 MNHNS and CDR2 SASEGT. Trimming removed 3 bases at V and 2 bases at J, with 12 bases between. Here the CDR3 reads CASSDDGIFTDTQYF. The CDR3 coding sequence is TGTGCCAGCAGTGACGACGGAATCTTCACAGATACGCAGTATTTT.

The V and J genes are TRBV5-1 and TRBJ2-7, with D possibly being TRBD1 (6 bases). The CDR3 totals 15 residues. Deletions cut 0 bases from V and 4 bases from J, with 14 bases between. Germline V gene data show CDR1 as SGHRS and CDR2 as YFSETQ. CDR3 DNA: TGCGCCAGCAGCTTGGCCACAGGGAAAGAGTACGAGCAGTACTTC. This translates into CASSLATGKEYEQYF.

The CDR3: CASLRQGQQETQYF. The CDR3 DNA is TGTGCCAGCCTGAGACAGGGTCAACAAGAGACCCAGTACTTC. The chain combines TRBV2 with TRBJ2-5; 7 nucleotides line up with TRBD1. From germline, CDR1 is SNHLY and CDR2 FYNNEI. The CDR3 sequence is 14 residues long. Trimming cost V 8 bases and J 2 bases; bases outside gene matches: 8.

The chain uses TRBV2 and TRBJ2-7; unclear D gene. Germline lookup yields CDR1 SNHLY and CDR2 FYNNEI. Deletions cut 2 bases from V and 7 bases from J, with 12 bases between. CDR3 length: 13 amino acids. The CDR3 here is CASSEQGIFEQYF. In DNA form, the CDR3 reads TGTGCCAGCAGTGAACAAGGGATTTTTGAGCAGTACTTC. The variable domain in full, with the rest retrieved from reference TRBV2 and TRBJ2-7, is EPEVTQTPSHQVTQMGQEVILRCVPISNHLYFYWYRQILGQKVEFLVSFYNNEISEKSEIFDDQFSVERPDGSNFTLKIRSTKLEDSAMYFCASSEQGIFEQYFGPGTRLTVT.

This chain uses TRBV4-1 with TRBJ1-3; TRBD1 aligns across 7 bases. V was pared by 1 base and J by 0 bases, with 3 bases of the junction left unmatched. The length of the CDR3 is 16 residues. Per the germline V gene, CDR1 is MGHRA and CDR2 is YSYEKL. As DNA, the CDR3 is TGCGCCAGCAGCCAAGGACAGGGCCACTCTGGAAACACCATATATTTT. As protein: CASSQGQGHSGNTIYF.

The CDR3 DNA reads as TGTGCCAGCAGCCGATCTAGCGGGGATTACAATGAGCAGTTCTTC. This sequence encodes CASSRSSGDYNEQFF. The chain carries TRBV9 and TRBJ2-1, with 9 nucleotides matching TRBD2. Losses at the gene ends were 4 bases for V and 4 bases for J; bases not matched to a gene: 6. The CDR3 runs 15 residues. Germline CDR1 reads SGDLS; CDR2 reads YYNGEE. Using reference TRBV9 and TRBJ2-1 for the parts outside the CDR3, the full variable domain is DSGVTQTPKHLITATGQRVTLRCSPRSGDLSVYWYQQSLDQGLQFLIQYYNGEERAKGNILERFSAQQFPDLHSELNLSSLELGDSALYFCASSRSSGDYNEQFFGPGTRLTVL.

The V gene is TRBV7-2, the J gene TRBJ2-3; D not resolved. The CDR3 is 13 amino acids. The germline V and J ends were trimmed by 4 bases and 2 bases, with 7 bases remaining between them. CDR1 SGHTA and CDR2 FQGNSA come from the germline V gene. CDR3 protein: CASSSPYTDTQYF. CDR3 in DNA: TGTGCCAGCAGCTCCCCATACACAGATACGCAGTATTTT.